The 32 T cell receptor beta chains listed next were all sequenced from one sample in a study of CD8+ T cells in alopecia areata. Isolated RNA was reverse transcribed into cDNA used as the sequencing template. Libraries were prepared by immunoSEQ multiplex PCR; TCRdb keeps only in-frame clonotypes and omits some of them. The table records approximately 6,300 clones, more than 55% of them present only once. Treatment described: oral pan-JAK inhibitor, 5-10 mg twice daily. Lesional scalp punch biopsies and peripheral blood were collected from alopecia areata patients. The specimen comprised skin, sampled between weeks 30 and 35, from a patient treated with tofacitinib. Receptor source: a human donor with alopecia areata.

This rearrangement joins TRBV5-4 to TRBJ2-5; tentative D call: TRBD2 (6 bases). The length of the CDR3 is 11 residues. V lost 4 bases, J lost 11 bases, and 12 bases lay in between. CDR1 is SGHNT and CDR2 is YYREEE in the germline V gene (reference sequence). In DNA, the CDR3 is TGTGCCAGCAGCGGCGGGGTCAAGCAGTACTTC. It is translated as CASSGGVKQYF. The full variable domain, completed using reference TRBV5-4 and TRBJ2-5, is ETGVTQSPTHLIKTRGQQVTLRCSSQSGHNTVSWYQQALGQGPQFIFQYYREEENGRGNFPPRFSGLQFPNYSSELNVNALELDDSALYLCASSGGVKQYFGPGTRLLVL.

The J gene is TRBJ1-1, the V gene TRBV7-6; D call uncertain. CDR3 length: 13 residues. CDR1 is SGHVS, CDR2 FNYEAQ, per germline. With 4 bases removed from V and 2 bases from J, the gap between germline ends came to 8 bases. The CDR3 DNA sequence: TGTGCCAGCAGCTCAACCAGAAACACTGAAGCTTTCTTT. It translates to CASSSTRNTEAFF. The variable domain in full, completed from reference TRBV7-6 and TRBJ1-1, reads GAGVSQSPRYKVTKRGQDVALRCDPISGHVSLYWYRQALGQGPEFLTYFNYEAQQDKSGLPNDRFSAERPEGSISTLTIQRTEQRDSAMYRCASSSTRNTEAFFGQGTRLTVV.

V gene TRBV14 combines with J gene TRBJ1-3; no firm D call. V lost 0 bases and J lost 2, with 5 bases in between. Germline CDR1 and CDR2: SGHDN and FVKESK. This CDR3 has 14 amino acids. CDR3 amino acids: CASSQDHTGNTIYF. The CDR3, as DNA: TGTGCCAGCAGCCAAGATCATACTGGAAACACCATATATTTT.

The chain has TRBV9 and TRBJ1-5; no reliable D call. CDR3 length: 14 amino acids. Germline V gene lookup returns CDR1 SGDLS and CDR2 YYNGEE. Trimming pared 3 bases from V and 6 bases from J, leaving 13 bases between. The CDR3 DNA sequence: TGTGCCAGCAGCGCGTCCTTAATGGGTCAGCCCCAGCATTTT. Its protein product is CASSASLMGQPQHF. Full variable domain (rest looked up from reference TRBV9 and TRBJ1-5): DSGVTQTPKHLITATGQRVTLRCSPRSGDLSVYWYQQSLDQGLQFLIQYYNGEERAKGNILERFSAQQFPDLHSELNLSSLELGDSALYFCASSASLMGQPQHFGDGTRLSIL.

V is TRBV4-1 and J is TRBJ1-2; TRBD1 might be the D (5 bases). Trimming cost V 1 base and J 0 bases, with 18 bases left between them. Germline lookup yields CDR1 MGHRA and CDR2 YSYEKL. CDR3 length: 18 amino acids. The CDR3 protein is CASSQGGLLKGPNYGYTF. The DNA of the CDR3 is TGCGCCAGCAGCCAAGGGGGACTCCTAAAGGGTCCTAACTATGGCTACACCTTC.

This clone was recorded once. This chain uses TRBV10-3 with TRBJ1-2, with TRBD1 identical over 11 bases. This CDR3 region has 15 residues. V was pared by 0 bases and J by 7 bases, with 4 bases of the junction left unmatched. Germline V CDR1 and CDR2: ENHRY, SYGVKD. The CDR3 DNA follows: TGTGCCATCAGTGAGTCGACGGGACAGGGGGTTGGCTACACCTTC. It is translated as CAISESTGQGVGYTF.

The chain links TRBV6-5 to TRBJ1-2, with 7 bases aligning to TRBD1. Trimming took 9 bases from V and 2 from J; bases not matched to a gene: 3. The germline CDR1 and CDR2 sequences are MNHEY and SVGAGI. This CDR3 contains 12 residues. CDR3 nucleotides: TGTGCCAGTACACAGGGGAACTATGGCTACACCTTC. Residues: CASTQGNYGYTF.

For the CDR3, the DNA is TGTGCCAGCAGTGACAGCCTTGGGGGGGCCAACGTCCTGACTTTC. Residues: CASSDSLGGANVLTF. The gene calls are TRBV6-1 and TRBJ2-6; D remains ambiguous. CDR1 is MNHNS, CDR2 SASEGT, per germline. With 3 bases removed from V and 4 bases from J, the gap between germline ends came to 10 bases. CDR3 size: 15 residues.

A few counts support this clone. This chain links TRBV6-5 with TRBJ1-1; D unresolved. V was clipped by 6 bases and J by 2 bases, with 4 bases between them. Germline assignment: CDR1 MNHEY and CDR2 SVGAGI. CDR3 length equals 11 residues. CDR3 in amino acids: CASSSNTEAFF. Here the CDR3 DNA reads TGTGCCAGCAGCTCCAACACTGAAGCTTTCTTT.

The chain employs TRBV7-9 and TRBJ2-3; 9 positions agree with TRBD1. The germline V gene encodes CDR1 SEHNR and CDR2 FQNEAQ (reference sequence). Trimming took 5 bases from V and 6 from J; bases not matched to a gene: 21. The length of the CDR3 is 19 residues. The CDR3 spells CASSEHLQGAVSLFDTQYF. For the CDR3, the DNA is TGTGCCAGCAGCGAACACTTACAGGGGGCGGTTTCCCTTTTCGATACGCAGTATTTT. Full variable domain (remainder filled in from reference TRBV7-9 and TRBJ2-3): DTGVSQNPRHKITKRGQNVTFRCDPISEHNRLYWYRQTLGQGPEFLTYFQNEAQLEKSRLLSDRFSAERPKGSFSTLEIQRTEQGDSAMYLCASSEHLQGAVSLFDTQYFGPGTRLTVL.

The sample holds a few counts of this clone. This chain uses TRBV4-1 with TRBJ2-7; the D is unclear. This CDR3 has 13 amino acids. CDR1 is MGHRA, CDR2 YSYEKL, per germline. Trimming left V 0 bases short and J 6 bases short, with 9 bases between. CDR3: CASSQDLITEQYF. CDR3 bases: TGCGCCAGCAGCCAAGATTTGATAACCGAGCAGTACTTC.

CDR3 sequence: CASRSVVATHSDNEQFF. The CDR3 nucleotides are TGTGCCAGCAGATCGGTAGTAGCTACCCATTCCGACAATGAGCAGTTCTTC. The V gene is TRBV21-1, the J gene TRBJ2-1; TRBD2, the D gene given by the table, was not confirmed from the DNA. TRBV21-1 is labeled a pseudogene. The CDR3 is 17 residues long.

In this sample, this clone is medium-sized. The chain joins TRBV7-2 to TRBJ2-1; 8 positions agree with TRBD2. This CDR3 is built from 16 residues. V shed 5 bases, J shed 2 bases, and the junction held 8 bases outside the gene matches. CDR1 is SGHTA, CDR2 FQGNSA, per germline. CDR3: CASSPAREGAYNEQFF. Written as DNA, the CDR3 is TGTGCCAGCAGCCCTGCCCGGGAGGGAGCCTACAATGAGCAGTTCTTC.

The rearrangement uses TRBV5-4 and TRBJ2-3, with 8 bases that match TRBD2. The CDR3 runs 17 residues. V lost 5 bases and J lost 2; bases outside the gene matches: 13. CDR1 SGHNT and CDR2 YYREEE come from the germline V gene (reference sequence). The CDR3 DNA reads TGTGCCAGCAGTCTCTACATGTTAGCGGGGTTCACAGATACGCAGTATTTT. It specifies CASSLYMLAGFTDTQYF. Variable domain in full (rest from reference TRBV5-4 and TRBJ2-3): ETGVTQSPTHLIKTRGQQVTLRCSSQSGHNTVSWYQQALGQGPQFIFQYYREEENGRGNFPPRFSGLQFPNYSSELNVNALELDDSALYLCASSLYMLAGFTDTQYFGPGTRLTVL.

The rearrangement links TRBV6-5 to TRBJ1-1; D is undetermined. The CDR3 loop spans 14 amino acids. Per germline, CDR1 MNHEY and CDR2 SVGAGI. V lost 1 base, J lost 1 base, and 7 bases lay in between. In nucleotides, the CDR3 is TGTGCCAGCAGTTACTTCCTGACGAACACTGAAGCTTTCTTT. Amino acids: CASSYFLTNTEAFF.

The chain carries TRBV5-1 and TRBJ2-3; the match to TRBD1 covers 7 bases. Germline V gene sequence: CDR1 SGHRS, CDR2 YFSETQ. The length of the CDR3 is 15 residues. The V segment lost 4 bases and the J segment 5 bases; nucleotides outside the gene matches: 10. For the CDR3, the DNA is TGCGCCAGCAGCCTTCCGTCACAGGGGAGAGATACGCAGTATTTT. It codes for CASSLPSQGRDTQYF. Looking up the rest from reference TRBV5-1 and TRBJ2-3 gives the full variable domain: KAGVTQTPRYLIKTRGQQVTLSCSPISGHRSVSWYQQTPGQGLQFLFEYFSETQRNKGNFPGRFSGRQFSNSRSEMNVSTLELGDSALYLCASSLPSQGRDTQYFGPGTRLTVL.

The chain employs TRBV7-2 and TRBJ2-6, with D perhaps TRBD2 (5 bases). The length of the CDR3 is 16 residues. Germline assignment: CDR1 SGHTA and CDR2 FQGNSA. V lost 1 base, J lost 2 bases, and 9 bases lay in between. The CDR3 here is CASSLELRAGANVLTF. In DNA form, the CDR3 reads TGTGCCAGCAGCTTAGAATTGAGGGCTGGGGCCAACGTCCTGACTTTC.

The chain employs TRBV5-5 and TRBJ1-2; 9 bases are a match to TRBD1. With V trimmed by 3 bases and J by 7 bases, 4 bases remained unmatched. CDR1 is SGHKS and CDR2 is YYEKEE in the germline V gene (reference sequence). The CDR3 length is 13 residues. The CDR3 is CASSSGQGSGYTF. The CDR3 coding sequence is TGTGCCAGCAGCTCGGGACAGGGCAGTGGCTACACCTTC.

The genes are TRBV5-1 and TRBJ2-1; a weak D match, TRBD2 (5 bases). Trimming removed 5 bases at V and 0 bases at J, with 18 bases between. There are 17 residues in the CDR3. The V gene's germline CDR1 is SGHRS and CDR2 YFSETQ. This chain's CDR3 is CASSSLEGLSSYNEQFF. The CDR3 DNA is TGCGCCAGCAGTAGCCTTGAGGGTTTGAGCTCCTACAATGAGCAGTTCTTC.

The chain has TRBV7-3 and TRBJ1-1; possibly TRBD1 for D (5 bases). Germline V gene lookup returns CDR1 SGHTA and CDR2 FQGTGA. This CDR3 contains 14 residues. V was clipped by 4 bases and J by 5 bases, with 14 bases between them. CDR3 region: CASSSSGGTTEAFF. In DNA form, the CDR3 reads TGTGCCAGCAGCTCGAGCGGTGGGACGACTGAAGCTTTCTTT.

The CDR3: CASSYRETQYF. CDR3 nucleotides: TGTGCCAGCAGTTATAGAGAGACCCAGTACTTC. V gene TRBV6-5 combines with J gene TRBJ2-5; D remains ambiguous. The ends were cut back, 3 bases at V and 4 bases at J, with 3 bases in the middle. Germline V gene data show CDR1 as MNHEY and CDR2 as SVGAGI. This CDR3 region has 11 residues.

About this clone itself: Relative to the germline gene, one junction end is altered; a read error may explain this. This chain links TRBV6-1 with TRBJ2-1; a weak D match, TRBD2 (5 bases). This CDR3 has 13 amino acids. The germline V gene has CDR1 MNHNS and CDR2 SASEGT. DNA of the CDR3: TGTGCCATCAGTGAAGGGAGCGCCGATGAGCAGTTCTTC. It specifies CAISEGSADEQFF.

The chain recombines TRBV14 with TRBJ2-7; D unclear. From germline, CDR1 is SGHDN and CDR2 FVKESK. The CDR3 totals 14 residues. The V and J ends lost 1 base and 0 bases respectively, with 7 bases between them. The CDR3 nucleotides read TGTGCCAGCAGCCAAGGCCGCAACTCCTACGAGCAGTACTTC. It specifies CASSQGRNSYEQYF. Full variable domain (rest looked up from reference TRBV14 and TRBJ2-7): EAGVTQFPSHSVIEKGQTVTLRCDPISGHDNLYWYRRVMGKEIKFLLHFVKESKQDESGMPNNRFLAERTGGTYSTLKVQPAELEDSGVYFCASSQGRNSYEQYFGPGTRLTVT.

The chain employs TRBV6-5 and TRBJ1-2; 11 bases are a match to TRBD1. Per the germline V gene, CDR1 is MNHEY and CDR2 is SVGAGI. The V segment lost 8 bases and the J segment 7 bases; nucleotides outside the gene matches: 3. The CDR3 runs 12 residues. The CDR3 DNA reads TGTGCCAGCGGGGGACAGGGGGGTGGCTACACCTTC. Amino acids: CASGGQGGGYTF.

The sample holds a few counts of this clone. The chain has TRBV11-2 and TRBJ2-1; 14 positions agree with TRBD2. The CDR3 length is 15 residues. Trimming at V came to 5 bases and at J to 10 bases, leaving 7 bases not matched to a gene. Germline V gives CDR1 SGHAT, CDR2 FQNNGV. CDR3 residues: CASSPGLAGVKEQFF. The CDR3 coding sequence is TGTGCCAGCAGCCCGGGACTAGCGGGGGTAAAGGAGCAGTTCTTC. The whole variable domain, remainder taken from reference TRBV11-2 and TRBJ2-1, is EAGVAQSPRYKIIEKRQSVAFWCNPISGHATLYWYQQILGQGPKLLIQFQNNGVVDDSQLPKDRFSAERLKGVDSTLKIQPAKLEDSAVYLCASSPGLAGVKEQFFGPGTRLTVL.

This clone turned up a few times. The sample contains more than one DNA sequence encoding this CDR3. This sequence joins TRBV7-3 and TRBJ2-1; 11 nucleotides line up with TRBD1. There are 15 residues in the CDR3. Germline V gives CDR1 SGHTA, CDR2 FQGTGA. J gave up 4 bases and V 6 bases, and 5 bases lay outside the gene matches. Here the CDR3 reads CASSSGQGGYNEQFF. CDR3 DNA: TGTGCCAGCAGTTCGGGACAGGGGGGTTACAATGAGCAGTTCTTC.

This clone was detected a few times. The chain is built from TRBV5-1 and TRBJ1-1; 9 nucleotides match TRBD1. Trimming took 3 bases from V and 11 from J; bases not matched to a gene: 11. The CDR3 has 14 amino acids. CDR1 SGHRS and CDR2 YFSETQ come from the germline V gene. The CDR3 is CASSWGTGRNDAFF. The CDR3 nucleotides are TGCGCCAGCAGCTGGGGGACAGGGAGGAACGACGCTTTCTTT.

The V gene is TRBV5-1, the J gene TRBJ2-7; D unresolved. This CDR3 is built from 11 residues. Trimming removed 4 bases from V and 5 bases from J, with 7 bases in between. Per germline, CDR1 SGHRS and CDR2 YFSETQ. CDR3: CASSATHEQYF. CDR3 in DNA: TGCGCCAGCAGCGCGACCCACGAGCAGTACTTC.

This chain uses TRBV21-1 with TRBJ2-7; TRBD2 is the table's D call and was not checked against the DNA. TRBV21-1 is recorded as a pseudogene. There are 16 residues in the CDR3. CDR3 in amino acids: CASSKVFEREIYEQYF. DNA for the CDR3: TGTGCCAGCAGCAAAGTGTTCGAGCGGGAGATCTACGAGCAGTACTTC.

This chain uses TRBV6-6 with TRBJ1-5; D not certain. This CDR3 spans 12 amino acids. V lost 5 bases and J lost 5, with 7 bases in between. CDR1 is MNHNY, CDR2 SVGAGI, per germline (reference sequence). In DNA, the CDR3 is TGTGCCAGCAGTACCTATTATCAGCCCCAGCATTTT. It translates to CASSTYYQPQHF.

The J gene is TRBJ2-2, the V gene TRBV29-1; TRBD2 is a possible D gene (6 bases). Germline values: CDR1 SQVTM, CDR2 ANQGSEA. The germline V and J ends were trimmed by 6 bases and 2 bases, with 13 bases remaining between them. The CDR3 covers 14 residues. CDR3 DNA: TGCAGCGTGGAGGGTCGGCTAAACACCGGGGAGCTGTTTTTT. It specifies CSVEGRLNTGELFF.

The chain employs TRBV6-6 and TRBJ1-2; D unclear. This CDR3 is built from 12 residues. Trimming removed 4 bases at V and 8 bases at J, with 11 bases between. CDR1 and CDR2 (germline): MNHNY, SVGAGI (reference sequence). This CDR3 is CASSLRGGGYTF. DNA for the CDR3: TGTGCCAGCAGTTTGCGGGGAGGAGGCTACACCTTC.